This entry describes one T cell receptor (beta chain). The antigen remains undetermined. One base away lies a much larger clone, so this may be a sequencing read error. The sample comes from a study of tumor-infiltrating lymphocytes in primary liver carcinoma. Study overall: Participating patients were men and women between 30 and 69 years old. Per sample, productive TCRbeta reads numbered roughly 3.5 to 7.13 million, similar across tissue types. Regarding the study as a whole: Compared with tumor region pairs, tumor-adjacent and tumor-blood pairs overlapped less.

This CDR3 comprises 15 residues. Trimming took off 6 bases at V and 15 bases at J, with 27 bases between the two ends. CDR1 and CDR2 (germline): MNHEY, SVGAGI. Making TCR beta cDNA involved approximately 480 ng total RNA and a constant-region primer. Investigators got TCR beta libraries out of three nested multiplex PCR rounds, done with slightly modified ARM-PCR. Forward primers for TRBV1-TRBV30 and a C-beta reverse primer served the first two PCR rounds, at 10 cycles each. TCRdb reanalysed the multiplex PCR reads using MiXCR and keeps one entry per CDR3 protein. The sample contains around 330,000 distinct CDR3 sequences, roughly 60% of which appear only once. Both blood RNA, taken from unsorted whole blood, and germline DNA were extracted. Patients showed chronic HBV infection and an absence of prior treatment.

V usage is TRBV6-5 and J usage is TRBJ2-1; D tentatively fits TRBD1 or TRBD2 (5 bases each). This receptor was obtained from a man aged 40-49 years with primary liver carcinoma and hepatitis B virus infection. Sequencing was performed on peripheral blood. The chain's CDR3 is CASRPAPPGPLVWFF. The CDR3 bases are TGTGCCAGCAGGCCCGCTCCTCCGGGACCCTTAGTTTGGTTCTTC.